The clone carrying this TCR beta chain was counted between two and nine times. Its antigen is still unknown. This sample was taken from a study of tumor-infiltrating lymphocytes in primary liver carcinoma. Study observations and caveats: Significantly greater top-250-clone fractions characterized tumors relative to blood (p = 0.039). Without sorting, CD4+ versus CD8+ T cell repertoires were not compared.

Both blood RNA, taken from unsorted whole blood, and germline DNA were extracted. The authors made TCR beta cDNA from around 500 ng total RNA with a constant-region primer. Three rounds of nested multiplex PCR with slightly modified ARM-PCR produced TCR beta libraries. One entry per CDR3 protein results from TCRdb running MiXCR on the multiplex PCR reads. The sample comprises 150,000 to 200,000 distinct CDR3 sequences, about 60% of which are singletons, and around three quarters rests with the top ten. The source of this sequence is a middle-aged man with primary liver carcinoma and hepatitis B virus infection. Sequenced: peripheral blood.

In nucleotides, the CDR3 is TGCGCCAGCAGCCGGACGGTAGCCTACAATGAGCAGTTCTTC. Translated: CASSRTVAYNEQFF. The rearrangement joins TRBV10-2 to TRBJ2-1; D is uncertain. Deletions cut 6 bases from V and 2 bases from J, with 11 bases between. In germline, CDR1 is WSHSY, CDR2 SAAADI. This CDR3 is built from 14 residues.